Described below is a single T cell receptor beta chain sequence and its context. Its antigen is not known. The source of the sample is a study of T cells after yellow fever vaccination. Study at large: It was SMART-Seq v4 Ultra Low Input that prepared the fractions with low cell numbers. Study conclusions and caveats: A weaker secondary response peaked on day 5, the primary on day 15. It was a small share of clonotypes that appeared in both CD4 and CD8 compartments. Post-booster samples contained most primary-vaccination clones (approximately 96% CD4, about 90% CD8).

Using its own MiXCR run on the 5' RACE reads, TCRdb lists one record per CDR3 protein. This sample has fewer than 400,000 distinct CDR3 sequences, with approximately 5.7% found just once. V dropped 7 bases and J dropped 7 bases, with 17 bases sitting between them. This CDR3 is 14 amino acids long. This clonotype was sampled from a man aged 25 to 40 who received the YFV17D yellow fever vaccine. Specimen: PBMCs, collected 5 days after the yellow fever booster vaccination. V is TRBV12-3 or TRBV12-4 and J is TRBJ2-1; D is unclear. CDR3 bases: TGTGCCAGCAAAAAACGAGGAGTACAGAATGAGCAGTTCTTC. Encoded protein: CASKKRGVQNEQFF.